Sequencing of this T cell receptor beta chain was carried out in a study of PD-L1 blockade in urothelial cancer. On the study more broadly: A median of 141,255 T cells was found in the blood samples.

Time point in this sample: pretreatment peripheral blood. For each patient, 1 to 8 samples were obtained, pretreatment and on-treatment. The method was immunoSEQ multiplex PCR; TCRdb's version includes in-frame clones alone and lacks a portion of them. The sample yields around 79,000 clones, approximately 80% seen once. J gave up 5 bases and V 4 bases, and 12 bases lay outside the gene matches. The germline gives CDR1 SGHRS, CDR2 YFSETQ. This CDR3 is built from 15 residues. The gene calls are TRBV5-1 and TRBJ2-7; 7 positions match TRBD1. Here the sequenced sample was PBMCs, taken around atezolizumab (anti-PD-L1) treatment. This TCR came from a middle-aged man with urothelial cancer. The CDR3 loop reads CASSQGTVPWNEQYF. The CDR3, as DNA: TGCGCCAGCAGCCAGGGGACAGTCCCCTGGAACGAGCAGTACTTC. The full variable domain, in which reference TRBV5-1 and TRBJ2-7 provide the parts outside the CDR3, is KAGVTQTPRYLIKTRGQQVTLSCSPISGHRSVSWYQQTPGQGLQFLFEYFSETQRNKGNFPGRFSGRQFSNSRSEMNVSTLELGDSALYLCASSQGTVPWNEQYFGPGTRLTVT.